This T cell receptor beta chain is from a study of blood T cells in healthy people across ages. Findings and limits, study-wide: In the absence of known donor CMV status, changes in expanded clonotypes were possibly confounded.

Remarks on this clonotype: Its specificity is unknown.

The CDR3 is 13 amino acids. The V end lost 5 bases, the J end lost 3 bases, and 11 bases lay between the germline ends. The germline V gene has CDR1 DFQATT and CDR2 SNEGSKA (reference sequence). Donors were systemically healthy Caucasian individuals from Russia aged roughly 6 to 95 years. Using a J-beta primer mix together with a sample-barcoded 5' primer, a second PCR was run for roughly 7 to 11 cycles. TCRdb recomputed calls from the 5' RACE reads with MiXCR, one row per CDR3 protein. Of roughly 1,700,000 distinct CDR3 sequences in the sample, roughly 27% were seen once. This TCR came from a woman aged 25 to 39 in good health. The specimen was blood. V and J are TRBV20-1 and TRBJ2-1; D gene unclear. The CDR3 loop reads CSAARRIYNEQFF. CDR3 in DNA: TGCAGTGCTGCCCGGCGTATCTACAATGAGCAGTTCTTC.